This TCR beta chain derives from a study of blood T cell repertoires in COVID-19. TCRdb keeps only in-frame clones here, not all; method: immunoSEQ multiplex PCR. There are approximately 360,000 clones in the sample; around 83% occur only once, and less than 6% lies in the top ten. In germline, CDR1 is SGHTA, CDR2 FQGNSA. CDR3 length: 15 amino acids. V lost 2 bases, J lost 4 bases, and 15 bases lay in between. The clonotype was recovered from a woman in her fifties or sixties who had recovered from COVID-19. V gene TRBV7-2 combines with J gene TRBJ2-7; TRBD1 might be the D (6 bases). Sequencing was performed on PBMCs or T cells enriched from blood (not recorded which). CDR3 sequence reads: CASSLTGLKGYEQYF. Written as DNA, the CDR3 is TGTGCCAGCAGCTTAACAGGGCTAAAGGGGTACGAGCAGTACTTC.